Presented here are 5 T cell receptor beta chains from one specimen sequenced in a study of immune evolution from preneoplasia to lung adenocarcinoma. Produced via immunoSEQ multiplex PCR; TCRdb's table is partial and in-frame only. The sample gives 11,000 or so clones, over 70% of which show up once; 3.5% to 5% is in the top ten. The specimen was FFPE minimally invasive lung adenocarcinoma tissue. The receptors were gathered from a person aged 60 to 85 with lung adenocarcinoma.

The gene calls are TRBV7-2 and TRBJ1-1; possibly TRBD1 for D (5 bases). Germline loops: CDR1 SGHTA, CDR2 FQGNSA. The CDR3 loop spans 13 amino acids. The V end lost 5 bases, the J end lost 8 bases, and 15 bases lay between the germline ends. The CDR3, as DNA: TGTGCCAGCAGCATAAATCAGGGCCAAGAAGCTTTCTTT. Its translation is CASSINQGQEAFF.

The V and J genes are TRBV30 and TRBJ1-1; D remains unclear. The CDR3 has 10 residues. From germline, CDR1 is GTSNPN and CDR2 SVGIG (reference sequence). V was cut by 0 bases and J by 10 bases, with 6 bases left in between. The CDR3 reads CAWSVQVAFF. For the CDR3, the DNA is TGTGCCTGGAGTGTACAAGTAGCTTTCTTT.

Concerning this clone: The same CDR3 is also encoded by other DNA sequences in this sample. The gene calls are TRBV11-3 and TRBJ2-7, with TRBD2 identical over 9 bases. The CDR3 extends over 14 amino acids. Germline-derived CDR1 and CDR2 are SGHNT and YENEEA. V was clipped by 3 bases and J by 3 bases; unmatched bases: 3. CDR3 protein: CASSFQAGGYEQYF. The CDR3 DNA sequence: TGTGCCAGCAGCTTCCAAGCGGGGGGCTACGAGCAGTACTTC.

The V call is TRBV7-2, the J call TRBJ1-5, with D unclear. The germline gives CDR1 SGHTA, CDR2 FQGNSA. V lost 5 bases and J 0 bases, leaving 11 bases between the germline ends. The CDR3 has 15 residues. The DNA of the CDR3 is TGTGCCAGCAGCCTCGAAGCAATTAGCAATCAGCCCCAGCATTTT. It encodes CASSLEAISNQPQHF.

CDR3 in amino acids: CASSFSGEQPQHF. CDR3 DNA: TGTGCCAGCAGCTTCTCAGGGGAGCAGCCCCAGCATTTT. The chain carries TRBV7-9 and TRBJ1-5, with TRBD1 as a possible D gene (6 bases). Germline values: CDR1 SEHNR, CDR2 FQNEAQ (reference sequence). CDR3 length: 13 amino acids. V lost 3 bases, J lost 7 bases, and 10 bases lay in between.